A selection of T cell receptor beta chains follows, all from one sample in a study of siplizumab effects on memory and regulatory T cells. The method was immunoSEQ multiplex PCR; TCRdb's version includes in-frame clones alone and lacks a portion of them. The data hold about 26,000 clones, with around 83% observed a single time. The specimen sequenced was memory CD4+ T cells sorted from blood. These receptors originate from a human donor in good health. Each CDR3 is given with its conserved first and last residue. A D gene is named only where the DNA matches it firmly. The size of a clone is reported for some rows only, either as once, few or many, or as a class for expanded clones.

CDR3 protein	CDR3 DNA	D gene	clone size	J gene	V gene
CASGVSVGTRSEQYF	TGTGCCAGCGGGGTATCCGTTGGGACTAGAAGCGAGCAGTACTTC	TRBD2	-	TRBJ2-7	TRBV28
CAWSPGPSNEQFF	TGTGCCTGGTCTCCGGGGCCTTCCAATGAGCAGTTCTTC	-	-	TRBJ2-1	TRBV30
CASSLAGGRDTQYF	TGTGCCAGCAGCTTAGCCGGCGGGAGGGATACGCAGTATTTT	TRBD2	-	TRBJ2-3	TRBV7-9
CSVDREAFF	TGCAGCGTTGACCGGGAAGCTTTCTTT	-	-	TRBJ1-1	TRBV29-1
CASSSLGLAGEQFF	TGTGCCAGCAGCTCCCTGGGACTAGCGGGGGAGCAGTTCTTC	TRBD2	-	TRBJ2-1	TRBV11-2
CASSPNSIEQGQVNEKLFF	TGTGCCAGCAGTCCGAATAGCATAGAACAGGGACAGGTTAATGAAAAACTGTTTTTT	TRBD1	once	TRBJ1-4	TRBV28
CASSQPGAGGQGQYF	TGTGCCAGCAGCCAACCAGGAGCGGGAGGCCAGGGGCAGTACTTC	TRBD2	-	TRBJ2-7	TRBV5-4
CASSLRPGDPGLRLFF	TGTGCCAGCAGCTTAAGGCCGGGGGACCCTGGGCTTAGACTGTTTTTT	-	-	TRBJ1-4	TRBV7-9
CASSFRDRETQYF	TGTGCCAGCAGCTTCCGGGACAGGGAGACCCAGTACTTC	TRBD1	-	TRBJ2-5	TRBV7-3
CASSLHPTDTQYF	TGTGCCAGCAGCTTACACCCCACAGATACGCAGTATTTT	-	-	TRBJ2-3	TRBV7-3
CTSGQGAFIGTEAFF	TGCACCTCGGGACAGGGGGCGTTTATAGGCACTGAAGCTTTCTTT	-	-	TRBJ1-1	TRBV1
CAWSPRILAEQYF	TGTGCCTGGAGCCCCCGGATACTAGCCGAGCAGTACTTC	-	-	TRBJ2-7	TRBV30
CARRRRSGANVLTF	TGTGCCAGGAGACGGCGCTCTGGGGCCAACGTCCTGACTTTC	-	-	TRBJ2-6	TRBV6-5
CASSLQEIKNIQYF	TGTGCCAGCAGTCTACAGGAGATCAAAAACATTCAGTACTTC	-	-	TRBJ2-4	TRBV6-5
CASSHYGKGQSRANVLTF	TGTGCCAGCAGCCATTATGGCAAAGGACAAAGTCGGGCCAACGTCCTGACTTTC	-	-	TRBJ2-6	TRBV4-2
CASSPGGALRSNEQFF	TGTGCCAGCAGCCCGGGGGGCGCCCTAAGAAGCAATGAGCAGTTCTTC	-	-	TRBJ2-1	TRBV5-4
CASSRGGSTDTQYF	TGTGCCAGCAGTCGGGGAGGGAGCACAGATACGCAGTATTTT	TRBD2	once	TRBJ2-3	TRBV7-3
CASRGHKGNTEAFF	TGTGCCAGCCGGGGCCATAAGGGGAACACTGAAGCTTTCTTT	-	-	TRBJ1-1	TRBV27
CASSQDLGRLNEKLFF	TGCGCCAGCAGCCAAGATCTAGGCAGGTTAAATGAAAAACTGTTTTTT	-	-	TRBJ1-4	TRBV4-1